The 21 T cell receptor beta chains below were found in one sample sequenced in a study of molecular identifiers for immune sequencing clone quantification. One entry per CDR3 protein results from TCRdb running MiXCR on the PCR reads. This sample has about 630,000 distinct CDR3 sequences, with 25% found just once. The material sequenced was naive CD8+ T cells from blood, with Jurkat cell RNA spiked in. Subset defined: FACS-sorted CD8+CD4-CCR7+CD45RA+ naive T cells. These TCRs come from a human donor in good health. Some libraries in this study had Jurkat cell RNA spiked in.

V and J are TRBV7-9 and TRBJ2-1; 10 bases agree with TRBD1. The CDR3 extends over 16 amino acids. Unmatched junction bases numbered 7, after V lost 4 bases and J lost 4 bases. The germline gives CDR1 SEHNR, CDR2 FQNEAQ (reference sequence). The CDR3 nucleotides read TGTGCCAGCAGCTCACAGACAGGGGGCCAATACAATGAGCAGTTCTTC. It is translated as CASSSQTGGQYNEQFF.

J is TRBJ1-3 and V is TRBV7-8, with 10 bases identical to TRBD1. Trimming removed 3 bases from V and 8 bases from J; junction bases left unmatched: 4. Germline loops: CDR1 SGHVS, CDR2 FQNEAQ. This CDR3 has 14 residues. CDR3 DNA sequence: TGTGCCAGCAGCTTTTGGACAGGGGGACACACCATATATTTT. It codes for CASSFWTGGHTIYF.

This clonotype was found once. Without the conserved terminal phenylalanine or tryptophan, this CDR3 likely stems from a read error. V usage is TRBV12-3 or TRBV12-4 and J usage is TRBJ2-7; 7 nucleotides match TRBD1. V was pared by 1 base and J by 0 bases, with 3 bases of the junction left unmatched. The CDR3 is 15 residues long. The CDR3 spells CASSLGQGISYEQYL. The CDR3 DNA follows: TGTGCCAGCAGTTTAGGACAGGGAATCTCCTACGAGCAGTACCTC.

The chain uses TRBV4-1 and TRBJ2-3, with 9 bases aligning to TRBD1. CDR3 length equals 16 residues. With V trimmed by 4 bases and J by 4 bases, 9 bases remained unmatched. CDR1 and CDR2 from the germline V gene are MGHRA and YSYEKL. In DNA form, the CDR3 reads TGCGCCAGCAGCCCGCGGGGGACAGGGTACCCAGATACGCAGTATTTT. Translated: CASSPRGTGYPDTQYF.

This clonotype was observed a handful of times. The V call is TRBV6-5, the J call TRBJ2-1; 12 bases match TRBD1. From germline, CDR1 is MNHEY and CDR2 SVGAGI. V trimming: 2 bases; J trimming: 6 bases; junction bases outside the gene matches: 2. This CDR3 has 15 residues. CDR3 sequence reads: CASSYGTGGGNEQFF. In DNA, the CDR3 is TGTGCCAGCAGTTACGGGACAGGGGGCGGCAATGAGCAGTTCTTC.

This clonotype was counted between two and nine times. The gene calls are TRBV19 and TRBJ1-2, with unresolved D. Germline CDR1 LNHDA, CDR2 SQIVND (reference sequence). V lost 3 bases and J lost 0, with 8 bases in between. The CDR3 has 14 amino acids. DNA of the CDR3: TGTGCCAGTAGTATCAGGATAACTAACTATGGCTACACCTTC. Translated, it gives CASSIRITNYGYTF.

The sample holds one count of this clonotype. V is TRBV7-9 and J is TRBJ2-7; no reliable D call. V was shortened by 5 bases and J by 0 bases, with 11 bases between the two germline ends. The CDR3 is made up of 14 amino acids. The germline gives CDR1 SEHNR, CDR2 FQNEAQ (reference sequence). The CDR3, as DNA: TGTGCCAGCAGCCAGGACCTCCGCTCCTACGAGCAGTACTTC. Translating it yields CASSQDLRSYEQYF. The variable domain in full, completed from reference TRBV7-9 and TRBJ2-7, reads DTGVSQNPRHKITKRGQNVTFRCDPISEHNRLYWYRQTLGQGPEFLTYFQNEAQLEKSRLLSDRFSAERPKGSFSTLEIQRTEQGDSAMYLCASSQDLRSYEQYFGPGTRLTVT.

The sample holds a few counts of this clonotype. Germline and junction disagree at one end, which may indicate a read error. The CDR3 here is CSASADRVNRPQHF. The CDR3 region has the DNA TGCAGTGCTAGCGCGGACAGGGTAAATCGGCCCCAGCATTTT. The rearrangement joins TRBV20-1 to TRBJ1-5, with 8 bases aligning to TRBD1. CDR1 is DFQATT and CDR2 is SNEGSKA in the germline V gene (reference sequence). The CDR3 runs to 14 residues.

A word on this clonotype: It may be a read error: a sequence one base away is much more abundant. The genes are TRBV12-3 or TRBV12-4 and TRBJ1-2; 7 bases agree with TRBD1. This CDR3 is built from 17 residues. After removal of 1 base from V and 0 bases from J, the junction contained 8 bases not matched to a gene. The CDR3 sequence is CASSLELDRMTNYGYTF. CDR3 nucleotide sequence: TGTGCCAGCAGTTTAGAACTGGACAGGATGACTAACTATGGCTACACCTTC.

This chain uses TRBV30 with TRBJ2-5, with 8 positions matching TRBD2. Trimming cost V 0 bases and J 7 bases; bases outside gene matches: 10. The CDR3 has 15 amino acids. In germline, CDR1 is GTSNPN, CDR2 SVGIG (reference sequence). In nucleotides, the CDR3 is TGTGCCTGGAGTGTAGGTTCGGGAGGGCCGGTGACCCAGTACTTC. Encoded protein: CAWSVGSGGPVTQYF.

J is TRBJ1-1 and V is TRBV11-2; D gene unclear. Deletions cut 5 bases from V and 1 base from J, with 23 bases between. The CDR3 runs 18 residues. Germline lookup yields CDR1 SGHAT and CDR2 FQNNGV. This CDR3 reads CASSPRTVGRKENTEAFF. DNA for the CDR3: TGTGCCAGCAGCCCACGAACGGTAGGGCGAAAAGAGAACACTGAAGCTTTCTTT.

This clonotype was observed a few times. This chain connects TRBV9 to TRBJ2-2; 9 nucleotides match TRBD1. Germline V CDR1 and CDR2: SGDLS, YYNGEE. J lost 7 bases, V lost 7 bases, and 8 bases had no gene match. The CDR3 length is 14 residues. The CDR3 DNA is TGTGCCAGCGCGAGGGACAGGGTCATCGGGGAGCTGTTTTTT. Encoded protein: CASARDRVIGELFF.

J is TRBJ1-5 and V is TRBV2; possible D gene TRBD1, 5 bases. V lost 1 base, J lost 7 bases, and 14 bases lay in between. Germline values: CDR1 SNHLY, CDR2 FYNNEI. The CDR3 loop spans 15 amino acids. The CDR3 reads CASSEGRQGRQPQHF. The DNA for the CDR3 is TGTGCCAGCAGTGAAGGTCGGCAGGGAAGGCAGCCCCAGCATTTT.

This clonotype has just a few counts. The V and J genes are TRBV25-1 and TRBJ2-1, with D unresolved. Trimming left V 2 bases short and J 7 bases short, with 6 bases between. The length of the CDR3 is 12 residues. In germline, CDR1 is MGHDK, CDR2 SYGVNS. The CDR3: CASSEHGNEQFF. CDR3 bases: TGTGCCAGCAGTGAACACGGGAATGAGCAGTTCTTC. Full variable domain (outside the CDR3, taken from reference TRBV25-1 and TRBJ2-1): EADIYQTPRYLVIGTGKKITLECSQTMGHDKMYWYQQDPGMELHLIHYSYGVNSTEKGDLSSESTVSRIRTEHFPLTLESARPSHTSQYLCASSEHGNEQFFGPGTRLTVL.

This rearrangement joins TRBV27 to TRBJ2-1; 10 bases are a match to TRBD2. This CDR3 has 15 residues. Germline loops: CDR1 MNHEY, CDR2 SMNVEV (reference sequence). J was trimmed by 6 bases and V by 3 bases; bases with no gene match: 5. In nucleotides, the CDR3 is TGTGCCAGCAGTTTTCTATTAGCGGGGGGCAATGAGCAGTTCTTC. Translated, it gives CASSFLLAGGNEQFF.

This clonotype showed up just a few times. This chain links TRBV20-1 with TRBJ2-7; D remains ambiguous. Germline V gene lookup returns CDR1 DFQATT and CDR2 SNEGSKA (reference sequence). The CDR3 extends over 13 amino acids. The ends were cut back, 4 bases at V and 3 bases at J, with 13 bases in the middle. The CDR3 DNA reads TGCAGTGCTATAGATTTGACCTACTACGAGCAGTACTTC. As protein: CSAIDLTYYEQYF.

This clonotype was found many times. The genes are TRBV20-1 and TRBJ1-1, with 8 bases that match TRBD1. CDR1 is DFQATT and CDR2 is SNEGSKA in the germline V gene (reference sequence). There are 12 residues in the CDR3. V was pared by 0 bases and J by 9 bases, with 3 bases of the junction left unmatched. CDR3 protein: CSARDNRGKAFF. Written as DNA, the CDR3 is TGCAGTGCTAGAGATAACAGGGGGAAAGCTTTCTTT.

The V and J genes are TRBV19 and TRBJ2-1, with no clear D. V lost 3 bases and J 0 bases, leaving 6 bases between the germline ends. Germline-derived CDR1 and CDR2 are LNHDA and SQIVND (reference sequence). CDR3 length equals 14 residues. This chain's CDR3 is CASSMIISYNEQFF. For the CDR3, the DNA is TGTGCCAGTAGTATGATAATCTCCTACAATGAGCAGTTCTTC.

Turning to this clonotype: A much larger clone sits a single nucleotide away, making a read error possible. The chain joins TRBV20-1 to TRBJ1-5; D remains ambiguous. Germline V gene lookup returns CDR1 DFQATT and CDR2 SNEGSKA (reference sequence). There are 16 residues in the CDR3. CDR3 region: CGARDLSSAGYQPQHF. DNA of the CDR3: TGCGGTGCTAGAGATCTTTCGTCGGCAGGTTATCAGCCCCAGCATTTT.

The sample holds many counts of this clonotype. The V call is TRBV12-3 or TRBV12-4, the J call TRBJ1-5, with D unclear. CDR3 length: 14 residues. Trimming cost V 3 bases and J 5 bases, with 11 bases left between them. Written as DNA, the CDR3 is TGTGCCAGCAGTTTTCTGGGTACGGATCAGCCCCAGCATTTT. Encoded protein: CASSFLGTDQPQHF.

On this clonotype: A much larger clone differs from this one at a single base, so this may be a read error. This chain links TRBV7-2 with TRBJ2-1; 11 nucleotides align to TRBD2. The CDR3 covers 15 residues. Losses at the gene ends were 3 bases for V and 6 bases for J; bases not matched to a gene: 4. Germline assignment: CDR1 SGHTA and CDR2 FQGNSA. CDR3 loop: CASSFSGGVSNEQFF. DNA of the CDR3: TGTGCCAGCAGCTTTAGCGGGGGGGTCTCCAATGAGCAGTTCTTC. Drawing the rest from reference TRBV7-2 and TRBJ2-1, the complete variable domain is GAGVSQSPSNKVTEKGKDVELRCDPISGHTALYWYRQSLGQGLEFLIYFQGNSAPDKSGLPSDRFSAERTGGSVSTLTIQRTQQEDSAVYLCASSFSGGVSNEQFFGPGTRLTVL.